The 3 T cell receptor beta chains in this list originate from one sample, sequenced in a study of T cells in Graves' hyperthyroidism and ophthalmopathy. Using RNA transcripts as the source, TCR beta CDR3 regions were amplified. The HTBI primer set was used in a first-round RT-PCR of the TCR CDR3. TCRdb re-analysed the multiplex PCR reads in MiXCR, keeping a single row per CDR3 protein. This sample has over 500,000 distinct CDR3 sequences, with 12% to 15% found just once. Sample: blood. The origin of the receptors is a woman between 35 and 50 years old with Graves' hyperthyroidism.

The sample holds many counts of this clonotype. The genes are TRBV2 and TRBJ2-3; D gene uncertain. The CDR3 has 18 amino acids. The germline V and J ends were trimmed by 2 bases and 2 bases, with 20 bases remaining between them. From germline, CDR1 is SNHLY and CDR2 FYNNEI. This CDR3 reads CASSEQAAGMMNTDTQYF. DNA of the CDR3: TGTGCCAGCAGTGAACAGGCAGCCGGCATGATGAACACAGATACGCAGTATTTT.

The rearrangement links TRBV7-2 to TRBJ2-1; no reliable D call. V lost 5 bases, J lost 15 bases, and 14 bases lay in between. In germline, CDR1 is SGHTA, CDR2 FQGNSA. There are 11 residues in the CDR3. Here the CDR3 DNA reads TGTGCCAGCAGCCTCAACTCCCAAGGGTTCTTC. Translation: CASSLNSQGFF.

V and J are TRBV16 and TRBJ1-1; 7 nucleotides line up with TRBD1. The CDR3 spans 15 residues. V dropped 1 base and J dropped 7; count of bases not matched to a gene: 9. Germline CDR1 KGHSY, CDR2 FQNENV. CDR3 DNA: TGTGCCAGCAGCCAATACGAAACAGGGGCCTTTGAAGCTTTCTTT. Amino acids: CASSQYETGAFEAFF.